The 15 T cell receptor beta chains presented below share a single source sample, sequenced in a study of cytomegalovirus exposure and HLA in healthy donors. This table comes from immunoSEQ multiplex PCR, and its TCRdb copy is limited to in-frame clones, with some not included. The sample includes about 71,000 clones, less than 95% of them seen just once. Sequencing input: PBMCs. The receptor source for this set is a woman under 30 in good health and CMV-seronegative.

The CDR3: CASTGSLGYGYTF. For the CDR3, the DNA is TGTGCCAGCACAGGGTCGTTGGGCTATGGCTACACCTTC. This sequence joins TRBV6-5 and TRBJ1-2; maybe TRBD1 (5 bases). In germline, CDR1 is MNHEY, CDR2 SVGAGI. The V gene lost 7 bases and the J gene lost 4 bases, with 13 bases spanning the gap. The length of the CDR3 is 13 residues.

The gene calls are TRBV19 and TRBJ1-3; 11 bases are a match to TRBD1. The junction had 6 bases not matched to a gene; V was cut back by 9 bases and J by 2 bases. Germline values: CDR1 LNHDA, CDR2 SQIVND (reference sequence). This CDR3 spans 15 amino acids. CDR3 loop: CASRTGGMAGNTIYF. In DNA form, the CDR3 reads TGTGCCAGCCGGACAGGGGGCATGGCTGGAAACACCATATATTTT.

The V gene is TRBV4-1, the J gene TRBJ1-1; D remains unclear. The V gene lost 4 bases and the J gene lost 3 bases, with 9 bases spanning the gap. The CDR3 consists of 13 residues. Germline CDR1 and CDR2: MGHRA and YSYEKL. The CDR3 DNA reads TGCGCCAGCAGCCCCCTACAGTACACTGAAGCTTTCTTT. Translated: CASSPLQYTEAFF.

This rearrangement joins TRBV4-2 to TRBJ2-7; a possible D gene is TRBD2 (6 bases). CDR3 size: 14 residues. Between the trimmed V and J ends, which lost 4 bases and 2 bases, there was a span of 12 bases. The germline gives CDR1 LGHNA, CDR2 YNFKEQ. The CDR3 protein is CASSPAGTAYEQYF. The CDR3 DNA reads TGTGCCAGCAGCCCGGCGGGGACGGCCTACGAGCAGTACTTC.

The rearrangement joins TRBV7-9 to TRBJ1-2, with 7 positions matching TRBD1. The germline V gene encodes CDR1 SEHNR and CDR2 FQNEAQ (reference sequence). The CDR3 loop spans 14 amino acids. The V gene end was trimmed by 5 bases and the J gene end by 0 bases; junction bases not matched to a gene: 3. The CDR3 is CASSLGTANYGYTF. CDR3 DNA sequence: TGTGCCAGCAGCCTCGGGACAGCTAACTATGGCTACACCTTC.

V and J are TRBV11-1 and TRBJ1-1; 8 bases fit TRBD1. V lost 5 bases and J lost 6; bases outside the gene matches: 11. The CDR3 has 15 residues. The germline V gene encodes CDR1 SGHAT and CDR2 FQDESV (reference sequence). The CDR3 here is CASSPRDRSISEAFF. CDR3 in DNA: TGTGCCAGCAGCCCCCGGGACAGGTCAATCTCTGAAGCTTTCTTT.

This clone occurred once. The chain links TRBV6-5 to TRBJ2-3, with a weak D call TRBD2 (6 bases). The V end was cut by 8 bases, the J end by 1 base, with 10 bases between. This CDR3 has 13 residues. Germline CDR1 MNHEY, CDR2 SVGAGI. The CDR3 DNA reads TGTGCCAGCCGGTCTAGCGGCACAGATACGCAGTATTTT. It codes for CASRSSGTDTQYF.

The chain combines TRBV5-8 with TRBJ2-2; perhaps TRBD2 as D (6 bases). Trimming cost V 1 base and J 5 bases, with 24 bases left between them. CDR1 SGHTS and CDR2 YDEGEE come from the germline V gene. The CDR3 is made up of 19 amino acids. CDR3 nucleotides: TGTGCCAGCAGCTTGCGAACAGCACGGGACTCCAGCCCTACCGGGGAGCTGTTTTTT. As protein: CASSLRTARDSSPTGELFF.

V usage is TRBV7-2 and J usage is TRBJ1-2; D perhaps matches TRBD1 (5 bases). CDR3 length: 15 amino acids. The V gene's germline CDR1 is SGHTA and CDR2 FQGNSA. V lost 1 base, J lost 7 bases, and 16 bases lay in between. The CDR3 reads CASSLVRRGLSGYTF. For the CDR3, the DNA is TGTGCCAGCAGCTTAGTTCGGCGGGGGTTGTCTGGCTACACCTTC.

This clone is a singleton in its sample. This chain uses TRBV27 with TRBJ1-6, with 10 bases matching TRBD1. Germline trimming cut 6 bases from V and 5 bases from J; bases unmatched to any gene: 10. This CDR3 has 17 amino acids. CDR1 and CDR2 from the germline V gene are MNHEY and SMNVEV (reference sequence). CDR3 in DNA: TGTGCCAGCAGGGACAGGGGGTTCTCCTTTAATAATTCACCCCTCCACTTT. Amino acid sequence: CASRDRGFSFNNSPLHF.

The chain carries TRBV7-9 and TRBJ2-3; TRBD2 matches at 7 bases. CDR1 and CDR2 from the germline V gene are SEHNR and FQNEAQ (reference sequence). The CDR3 has 15 residues. V lost 2 bases to trimming and J lost 2 bases; unmatched junction nucleotides: 4. CDR3 nucleotides: TGTGCCAGCAGCTTACGGGCGGGGGACACAGATACGCAGTATTTT. Its translation is CASSLRAGDTDTQYF.

This chain joins TRBV10-3 and TRBJ1-5; 7 bases line up with TRBD1. Trimming removed 3 bases from V and 2 bases from J; junction bases left unmatched: 4. Germline-derived CDR1 and CDR2 are ENHRY and SYGVKD. The CDR3 contains 15 residues. The CDR3 DNA sequence: TGTGCCATCAGTGAAGGACAGGCGGGCAATCAGCCCCAGCATTTT. This codes for CAISEGQAGNQPQHF.

The chain uses TRBV7-8 and TRBJ1-6; maybe TRBD1 (6 bases). Germline assignment: CDR1 SGHVS and CDR2 FQNEAQ. The germline V and J ends were trimmed by 5 bases and 7 bases, with 18 bases remaining between them. CDR3 length equals 16 residues. CDR3: CASSAQQGILNSPLHF. DNA of the CDR3: TGTGCCAGCAGCGCCCAACAGGGCATTCTAAATTCACCCCTCCACTTT.

V and J are TRBV11-2 and TRBJ1-2; possible D gene TRBD1, 6 bases. V was pared by 2 bases and J by 1 base, with 17 bases between. The CDR3 covers 17 residues. The germline V gene has CDR1 SGHAT and CDR2 FQNNGV. The CDR3 region is CASSLSLGAGVNYGYTF. The CDR3 coding sequence is TGTGCCAGCAGCTTATCGTTGGGGGCAGGGGTTAACTATGGCTACACCTTC.

The V gene is TRBV6-6, the J gene TRBJ2-2; a weak D match, TRBD2 (6 bases). V was trimmed by 4 bases and J by 9 bases, leaving 15 bases between them. The germline CDR1 and CDR2 sequences are MNHNY and SVGAGI (reference sequence). This CDR3 is 14 amino acids long. The CDR3 region is CASSFSSEGRELFF. The CDR3 DNA reads TGTGCCAGCAGTTTTTCTAGCGAAGGAAGGGAGCTGTTTTTT.